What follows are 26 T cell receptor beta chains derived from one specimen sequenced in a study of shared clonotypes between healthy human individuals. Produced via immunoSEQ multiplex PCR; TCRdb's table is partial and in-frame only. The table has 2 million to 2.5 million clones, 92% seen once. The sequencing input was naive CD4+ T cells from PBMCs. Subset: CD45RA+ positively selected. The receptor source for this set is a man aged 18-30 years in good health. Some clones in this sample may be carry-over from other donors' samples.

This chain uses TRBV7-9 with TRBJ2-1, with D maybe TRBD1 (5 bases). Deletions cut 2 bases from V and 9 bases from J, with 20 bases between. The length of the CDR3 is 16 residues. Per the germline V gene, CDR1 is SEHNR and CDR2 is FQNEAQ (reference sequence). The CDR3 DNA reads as TGTGCCAGCAGCTTATCCCTTGGCAGTGGGGCCAGTGAGCAGTTCTTC. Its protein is CASSLSLGSGASEQFF. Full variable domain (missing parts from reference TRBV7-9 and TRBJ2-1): DTGVSQNPRHKITKRGQNVTFRCDPISEHNRLYWYRQTLGQGPEFLTYFQNEAQLEKSRLLSDRFSAERPKGSFSTLEIQRTEQGDSAMYLCASSLSLGSGASEQFFGPGTRLTVL.

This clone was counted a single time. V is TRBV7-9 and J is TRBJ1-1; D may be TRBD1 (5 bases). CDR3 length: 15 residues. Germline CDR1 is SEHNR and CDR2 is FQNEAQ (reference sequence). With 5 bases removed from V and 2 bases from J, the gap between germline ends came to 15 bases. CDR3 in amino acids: CASSPARGSNTEAFF. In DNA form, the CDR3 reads TGTGCCAGCAGCCCGGCGAGGGGCTCTAACACTGAAGCTTTCTTT.

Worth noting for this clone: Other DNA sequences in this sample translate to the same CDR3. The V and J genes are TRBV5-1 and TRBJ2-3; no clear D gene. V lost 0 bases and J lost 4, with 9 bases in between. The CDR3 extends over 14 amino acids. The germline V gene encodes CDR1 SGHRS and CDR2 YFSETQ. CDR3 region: CASSLGGVSDTQYF. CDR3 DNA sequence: TGCGCCAGCAGCTTGGGGGGTGTGTCAGATACGCAGTATTTT.

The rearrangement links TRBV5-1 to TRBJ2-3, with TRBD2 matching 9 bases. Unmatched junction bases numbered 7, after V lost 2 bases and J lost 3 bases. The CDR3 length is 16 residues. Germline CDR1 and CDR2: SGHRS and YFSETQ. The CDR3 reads CASSFWAGGATDTQYF. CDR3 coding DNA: TGCGCCAGCAGCTTCTGGGCGGGAGGGGCGACAGATACGCAGTATTTT.

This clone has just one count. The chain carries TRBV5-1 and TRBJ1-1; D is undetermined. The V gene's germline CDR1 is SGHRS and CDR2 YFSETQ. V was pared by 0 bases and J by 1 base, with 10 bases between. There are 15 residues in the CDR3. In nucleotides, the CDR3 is TGCGCCAGCAGCTTGGCTGAACCAGGGAACACTGAAGCTTTCTTT. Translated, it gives CASSLAEPGNTEAFF.

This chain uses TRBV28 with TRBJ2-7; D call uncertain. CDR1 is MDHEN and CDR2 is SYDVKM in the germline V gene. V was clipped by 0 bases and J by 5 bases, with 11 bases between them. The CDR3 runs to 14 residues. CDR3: CASSLWRSANEQYF. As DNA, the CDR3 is TGTGCCAGCAGTTTATGGCGTTCCGCGAACGAGCAGTACTTC.

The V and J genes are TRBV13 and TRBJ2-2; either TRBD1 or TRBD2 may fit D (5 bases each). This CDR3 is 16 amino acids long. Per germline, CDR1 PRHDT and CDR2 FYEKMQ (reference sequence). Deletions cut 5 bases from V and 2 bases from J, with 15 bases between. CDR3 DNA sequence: TGTGCCAGCAGCCCCCGGGGCGGGCCTAACACCGGGGAGCTGTTTTTT. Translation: CASSPRGGPNTGELFF.

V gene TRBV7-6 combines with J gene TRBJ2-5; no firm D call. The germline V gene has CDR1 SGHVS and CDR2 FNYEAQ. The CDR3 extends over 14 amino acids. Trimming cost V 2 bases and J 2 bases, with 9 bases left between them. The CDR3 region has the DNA TGTGCCAGCAGCTTATACTATTTGCAAGAGACCCAGTACTTC. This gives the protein CASSLYYLQETQYF.

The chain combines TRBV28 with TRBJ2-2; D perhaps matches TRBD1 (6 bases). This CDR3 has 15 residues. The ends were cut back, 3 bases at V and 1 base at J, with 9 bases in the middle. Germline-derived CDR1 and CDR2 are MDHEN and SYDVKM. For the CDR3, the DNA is TGTGCCAGCAGTTTTCAGGGGAGGAACACCGGGGAGCTGTTTTTT. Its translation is CASSFQGRNTGELFF. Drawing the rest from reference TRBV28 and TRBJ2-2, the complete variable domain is DVKVTQSSRYLVKRTGEKVFLECVQDMDHENMFWYRQDPGLGLRLIYFSYDVKMKEKGDIPEGYSVSREKKERFSLILESASTNQTSMYLCASSFQGRNTGELFFGEGSRLTVL.

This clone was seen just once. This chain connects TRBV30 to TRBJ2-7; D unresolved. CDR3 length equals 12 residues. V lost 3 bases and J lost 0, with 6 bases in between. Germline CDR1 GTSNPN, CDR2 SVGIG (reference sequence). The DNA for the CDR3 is TGTGCCTGGAGGGGGAACTCCTACGAGCAGTACTTC. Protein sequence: CAWRGNSYEQYF.

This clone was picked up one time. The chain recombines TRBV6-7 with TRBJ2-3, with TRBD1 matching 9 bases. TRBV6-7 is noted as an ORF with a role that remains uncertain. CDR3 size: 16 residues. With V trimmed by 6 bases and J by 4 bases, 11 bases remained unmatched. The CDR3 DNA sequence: TGTGCCAGCAGCCGAGTCCGTACAGGGGGCGCAGATACGCAGTATTTT. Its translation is CASSRVRTGGADTQYF.

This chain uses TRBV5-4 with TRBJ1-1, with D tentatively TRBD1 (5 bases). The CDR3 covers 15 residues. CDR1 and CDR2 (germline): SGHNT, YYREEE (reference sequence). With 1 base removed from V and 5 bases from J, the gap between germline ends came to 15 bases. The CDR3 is CASSLRQGARTEAFF. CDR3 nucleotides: TGTGCCAGCAGCTTGAGGCAGGGTGCTCGGACTGAAGCTTTCTTT.

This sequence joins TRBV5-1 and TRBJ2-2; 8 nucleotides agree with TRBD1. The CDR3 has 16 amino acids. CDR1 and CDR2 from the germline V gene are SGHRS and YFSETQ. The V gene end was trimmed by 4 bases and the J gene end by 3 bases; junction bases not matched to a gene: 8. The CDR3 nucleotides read TGCGCCAGCAGCCTCCCTCGGACAGGGTACACCGGGGAGCTGTTTTTT. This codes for CASSLPRTGYTGELFF.

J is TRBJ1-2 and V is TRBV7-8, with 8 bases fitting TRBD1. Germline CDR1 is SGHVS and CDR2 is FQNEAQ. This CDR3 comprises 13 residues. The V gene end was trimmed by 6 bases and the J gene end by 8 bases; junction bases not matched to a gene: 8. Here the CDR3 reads CASRGRGLGGYTF. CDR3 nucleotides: TGTGCCAGCAGAGGCAGGGGGCTCGGGGGCTACACCTTC.

In DNA, the CDR3 is TGTGCCATCAACCCAGGGAACACTGAAGCTTTCTTT. It translates to CAINPGNTEAFF. The chain couples TRBV10-3 to TRBJ1-1; no clear D gene. This CDR3 has 12 residues. V was trimmed by 7 bases and J by 1 base, leaving 7 bases between them. Germline V gene lookup returns CDR1 ENHRY and CDR2 SYGVKD.

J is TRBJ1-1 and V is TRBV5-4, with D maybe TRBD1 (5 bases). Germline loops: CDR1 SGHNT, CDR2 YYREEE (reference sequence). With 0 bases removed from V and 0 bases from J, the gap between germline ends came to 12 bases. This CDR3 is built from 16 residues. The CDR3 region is CASSLGGAGMNTEAFF. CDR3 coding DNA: TGTGCCAGCAGCTTGGGGGGCGCGGGTATGAACACTGAAGCTTTCTTT.

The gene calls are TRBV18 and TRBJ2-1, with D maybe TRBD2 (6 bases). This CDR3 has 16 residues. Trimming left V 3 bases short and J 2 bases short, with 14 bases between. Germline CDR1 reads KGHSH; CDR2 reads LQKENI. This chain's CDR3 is CASSPHAGQTYNEQFF. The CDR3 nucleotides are TGTGCCAGCTCACCCCACGCGGGGCAGACCTACAATGAGCAGTTCTTC.

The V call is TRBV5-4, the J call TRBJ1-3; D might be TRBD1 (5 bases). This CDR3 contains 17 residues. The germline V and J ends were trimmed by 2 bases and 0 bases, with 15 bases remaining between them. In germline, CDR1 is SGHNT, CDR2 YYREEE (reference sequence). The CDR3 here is CASSFFPTAISGNTIYF. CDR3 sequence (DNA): TGTGCCAGCAGCTTCTTCCCGACAGCCATCTCTGGAAACACCATATATTTT.

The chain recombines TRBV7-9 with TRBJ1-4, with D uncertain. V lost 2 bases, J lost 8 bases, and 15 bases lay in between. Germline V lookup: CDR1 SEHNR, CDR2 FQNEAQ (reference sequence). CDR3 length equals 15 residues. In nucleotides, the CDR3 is TGTGCCAGCAGCTTAACCGTTTACATGGGAGAAAAACTGTTTTTT. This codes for CASSLTVYMGEKLFF.

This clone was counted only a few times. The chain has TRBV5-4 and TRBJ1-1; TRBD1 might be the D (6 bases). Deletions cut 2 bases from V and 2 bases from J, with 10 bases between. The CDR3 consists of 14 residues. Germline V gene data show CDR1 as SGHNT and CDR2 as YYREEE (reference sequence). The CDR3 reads CASSFSTGNTEAFF. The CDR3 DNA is TGTGCCAGCAGCTTTTCGACAGGAAACACTGAAGCTTTCTTT.

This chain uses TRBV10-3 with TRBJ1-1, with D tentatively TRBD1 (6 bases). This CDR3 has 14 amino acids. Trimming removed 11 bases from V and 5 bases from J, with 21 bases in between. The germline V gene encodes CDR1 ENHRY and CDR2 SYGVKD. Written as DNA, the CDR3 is TGTGCCGTCCTGGGGGGCAGGCCGGGGACTGAAGCTTTCTTT. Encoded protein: CAVLGGRPGTEAFF.

In DNA, the CDR3 is TGTGCCATCAGTGAGCTGGGAGCAGCTCAACCCCAGCATTTT. This gives the protein CAISELGAAQPQHF. This sequence joins TRBV10-3 and TRBJ1-5; unclear D gene. There are 14 residues in the CDR3. Looked up from germline, CDR1 is ENHRY and CDR2 is SYGVKD. The V and J ends lost 2 bases and 10 bases respectively, with 15 bases between them.

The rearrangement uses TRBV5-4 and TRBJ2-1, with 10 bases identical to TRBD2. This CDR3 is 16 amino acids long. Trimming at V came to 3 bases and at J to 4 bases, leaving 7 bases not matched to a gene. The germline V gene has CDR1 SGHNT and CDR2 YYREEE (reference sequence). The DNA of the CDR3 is TGTGCCAGCAGCTCCAGCGGGAGGGCGGCGTACAATGAGCAGTTCTTC. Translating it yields CASSSSGRAAYNEQFF.

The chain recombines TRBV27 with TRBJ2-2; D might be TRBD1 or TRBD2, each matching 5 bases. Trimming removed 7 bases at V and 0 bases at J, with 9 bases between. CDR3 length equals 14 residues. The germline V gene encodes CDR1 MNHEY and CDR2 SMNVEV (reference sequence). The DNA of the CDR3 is TGTGCCAGCACGGGGCTCACGAACACCGGGGAGCTGTTTTTT. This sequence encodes CASTGLTNTGELFF.

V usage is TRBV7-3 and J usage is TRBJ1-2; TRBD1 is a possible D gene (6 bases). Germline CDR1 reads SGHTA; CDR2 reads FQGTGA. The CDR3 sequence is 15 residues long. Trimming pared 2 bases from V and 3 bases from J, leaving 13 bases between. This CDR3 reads CASSLLGTPDYGYTF. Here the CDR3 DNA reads TGTGCCAGCAGCTTACTGGGGACACCTGACTATGGCTACACCTTC.

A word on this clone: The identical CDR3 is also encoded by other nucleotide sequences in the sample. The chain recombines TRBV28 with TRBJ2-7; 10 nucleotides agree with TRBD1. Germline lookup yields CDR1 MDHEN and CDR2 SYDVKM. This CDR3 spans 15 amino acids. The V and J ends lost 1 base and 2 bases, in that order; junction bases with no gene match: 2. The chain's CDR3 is CASSLSGTGAYEQYF. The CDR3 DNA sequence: TGTGCCAGCAGTTTATCTGGGACAGGGGCCTACGAGCAGTACTTC.